This passage covers 23 T cell receptor beta chains from one sample sequenced in a study of cytomegalovirus exposure and HLA in healthy donors. Primers included in the PCR were 60 Vbeta and 13 Jbeta primers. The assay was immunoSEQ multiplex PCR, and TCRdb's table has in-frame clones only and misses some. The sample gives about 170,000 clones, around three quarters of which show up once; 2% to 2.5% is in the top ten. The sample comprised PBMCs. Receptor source: a woman aged 25 to 39 in good health and CMV-seropositive.

This clone was recorded only once. The CDR3 nucleotides read TGCGCCAGCACTGAGCAGGGCTCGAACACTGAAGCTTTCTTT. Amino acids: CASTEQGSNTEAFF. J is TRBJ1-1 and V is TRBV5-1; TRBD1 is a possible D gene (5 bases). The CDR3 has 14 amino acids. V lost 6 bases to trimming and J lost 1 base, with 13 bases between them. CDR1 SGHRS and CDR2 YFSETQ come from the germline V gene. Looking up the rest from reference TRBV5-1 and TRBJ1-1 gives the full variable domain: KAGVTQTPRYLIKTRGQQVTLSCSPISGHRSVSWYQQTPGQGLQFLFEYFSETQRNKGNFPGRFSGRQFSNSRSEMNVSTLELGDSALYLCASTEQGSNTEAFFGQGTRLTVV.

V is TRBV25-1 and J is TRBJ2-1, with D tentatively TRBD1 (6 bases). This CDR3 has 14 residues. Trimming removed 2 bases at V and 7 bases at J, with 12 bases between. The germline CDR1 and CDR2 sequences are MGHDK and SYGVNS. The CDR3: CASSELGQGNEQFF. Written as DNA, the CDR3 is TGTGCCAGCAGTGAACTGGGGCAGGGGAATGAGCAGTTCTTC.

V is TRBV4-3 and J is TRBJ1-1; no clear D. Germline V gene sequence: CDR1 LGHNA, CDR2 YSLEER. The V end lost 4 bases, the J end lost 7 bases, and 13 bases lay between the germline ends. The CDR3 is 13 residues long. The CDR3: CASSPREPGEAFF. The CDR3, as DNA: TGCGCCAGCAGCCCCCGGGAGCCAGGTGAAGCTTTCTTT.

The chain carries TRBV4-3 and TRBJ2-3, with D perhaps TRBD1 (5 bases). The CDR3 is made up of 16 amino acids. Trimming shortened V by 1 base and J by 4 bases, and 15 bases separated the two germline ends. The germline CDR1 and CDR2 sequences are LGHNA and YSLEER. The CDR3 loop is CASSQGSLKGADTQYF. In DNA, the CDR3 is TGCGCCAGCAGCCAAGGTTCCCTGAAAGGGGCAGATACGCAGTATTTT.

The count of this clone is one. The rearrangement uses TRBV9 and TRBJ2-7; 8 bases match TRBD1. Germline trimming cut 4 bases from V and 3 bases from J; bases unmatched to any gene: 6. CDR1 and CDR2 from the germline V gene are SGDLS and YYNGEE. This CDR3 spans 14 amino acids. The CDR3 nucleotides read TGTGCCAGCAGCCACCGGACAGGGAGCTACGAGCAGTACTTC. This translates into CASSHRTGSYEQYF.

This clone was recorded only once. The DNA for the CDR3 is TGCGCCAGCAGCTTGTCCCCGTTTGTATCCTACGAGCAGTACTTC. It is translated as CASSLSPFVSYEQYF. V usage is TRBV5-1 and J usage is TRBJ2-7; D is unresolved. Trimming stripped 1 base from V and 1 base from J, with 12 bases between. Germline CDR1 SGHRS, CDR2 YFSETQ. There are 15 residues in the CDR3.

J is TRBJ1-4 and V is TRBV9; the D gene is possibly TRBD1 (5 bases). CDR3 size: 15 residues. Germline V gene data show CDR1 as SGDLS and CDR2 as YYNGEE. The ends were cut back, 0 bases at V and 1 base at J, with 7 bases in the middle. CDR3 amino acids: CASSVDDRTNEKLFF. The CDR3 nucleotides read TGTGCCAGCAGCGTAGACGACAGAACTAATGAAAAACTGTTTTTT.

This chain uses TRBV30 with TRBJ1-5, with a possible D match to TRBD1 (6 bases). The CDR3 length is 15 residues. Between the trimmed V and J ends, which lost 4 bases and 6 bases, there was a span of 19 bases. The germline V gene encodes CDR1 GTSNPN and CDR2 SVGIG (reference sequence). The CDR3 sequence is CAWTPGPGAGQPQHF. The CDR3 nucleotides are TGTGCCTGGACACCGGGACCAGGGGCAGGTCAGCCCCAGCATTTT.

A single count supports this clone. The CDR3 reads CSVGGTSLLDTQYF. Here the CDR3 DNA reads TGCAGCGTTGGCGGGACTAGCTTATTAGATACGCAGTATTTT. The rearrangement joins TRBV29-1 to TRBJ2-3, with TRBD2 matching 9 bases. In germline, CDR1 is SQVTM, CDR2 ANQGSEA. J was trimmed by 5 bases and V by 4 bases; bases with no gene match: 7. The CDR3 has 14 amino acids.

CDR3 amino acids: CASSEAGPYEQYF. The DNA of the CDR3 is TGTGCCAGCAGTGAAGCAGGGCCGTACGAGCAGTACTTC. The chain employs TRBV25-1 and TRBJ2-7; possible D gene TRBD1, 5 bases. Trimming cost V 2 bases and J 4 bases, with 9 bases left between them. Germline CDR1 is MGHDK and CDR2 is SYGVNS. The length of the CDR3 is 13 residues.

The J gene is TRBJ2-7, the V gene TRBV4-1; TRBD2 aligns across 13 bases. There are 16 residues in the CDR3. Germline CDR1 reads MGHRA; CDR2 reads YSYEKL. V dropped 0 bases and J dropped 4; count of bases not matched to a gene: 3. For the CDR3, the DNA is TGCGCCAGCAGCCAAGAACTAGCGGGAGGGGTTTACGAGCAGTACTTC. Residues: CASSQELAGGVYEQYF.

This clone was recorded once. The CDR3 region has the DNA TGTGCCAAAAACCCGGGACCCGAGTACTCCGGGAGTTACAATGAGCAGTTCTTC. This encodes CAKNPGPEYSGSYNEQFF. The chain employs TRBV2 and TRBJ2-1; possibly TRBD2 for D (6 bases). The CDR3 spans 18 residues. Germline loops: CDR1 SNHLY, CDR2 FYNNEI. Trimming stripped 10 bases from V and 4 bases from J, with 29 bases between.

V and J are TRBV2 and TRBJ1-5; 10 bases agree with TRBD1. Per the germline V gene, CDR1 is SNHLY and CDR2 is FYNNEI. The CDR3 runs to 17 residues. The junction had 6 bases not matched to a gene; V was cut back by 0 bases and J by 4 bases. CDR3 coding DNA: TGTGCCAGCAGTGAAGCAACTGGGACAGGGGAAAATCAGCCCCAGCATTTT. It translates to CASSEATGTGENQPQHF.

CDR3: CASSLKGGPGYTF. CDR3 coding DNA: TGTGCCAGCAGCTTGAAAGGGGGTCCTGGCTACACCTTC. The chain recombines TRBV5-4 with TRBJ1-2, with D tentatively TRBD1 (6 bases). The V end lost 1 base, the J end lost 7 bases, and 11 bases lay between the germline ends. This CDR3 is built from 13 residues. Germline lookup yields CDR1 SGHNT and CDR2 YYREEE (reference sequence).

The chain employs TRBV7-6 and TRBJ2-7; the D gene is possibly TRBD2 (7 bases). Germline V gene sequence: CDR1 SGHVS, CDR2 FNYEAQ. The V end was cut by 1 base, the J end by 3 bases, with 13 bases between. This CDR3 comprises 15 residues. The CDR3 loop reads CASSLGAGANYEQYF. CDR3 sequence (DNA): TGTGCCAGCAGCTTAGGGGCGGGGGCGAACTACGAGCAGTACTTC. Looking up the rest from reference TRBV7-6 and TRBJ2-7 gives the full variable domain: GAGVSQSPRYKVTKRGQDVALRCDPISGHVSLYWYRQALGQGPEFLTYFNYEAQQDKSGLPNDRFSAERPEGSISTLTIQRTEQRDSAMYRCASSLGAGANYEQYFGPGTRLTVT.

V gene TRBV2 combines with J gene TRBJ2-2; TRBD1 matches 7 bases. CDR1 and CDR2 from the germline V gene are SNHLY and FYNNEI. Trimming took 2 bases from V and 4 from J; bases not matched to a gene: 4. CDR3 length: 15 amino acids. The CDR3 sequence: CASSERRDSTGELFF. The CDR3 DNA follows: TGTGCCAGCAGTGAAAGAAGGGACAGCACCGGGGAGCTGTTTTTT.

V usage is TRBV7-9 and J usage is TRBJ2-1; TRBD2 matches at 9 bases. J gave up 0 bases and V 4 bases, and 7 bases lay outside the gene matches. The CDR3 is 17 residues long. The germline V gene has CDR1 SEHNR and CDR2 FQNEAQ (reference sequence). The CDR3 loop reads CASSSLSGSGSYNEQFF. The CDR3 nucleotides are TGTGCCAGCAGCTCCCTTAGCGGGAGTGGCTCCTACAATGAGCAGTTCTTC.

This clone was counted once. The rearrangement joins TRBV27 to TRBJ2-7, with D perhaps TRBD1 (5 bases). The CDR3 loop spans 14 amino acids. CDR1 and CDR2 (germline): MNHEY, SMNVEV (reference sequence). Deletions cut 3 bases from V and 2 bases from J, with 11 bases between. This CDR3 reads CASSFQGRTYEQYF. The CDR3 bases are TGTGCCAGCAGTTTTCAGGGCAGGACCTACGAGCAGTACTTC.

The genes are TRBV9 and TRBJ1-2; TRBD1 matches at 8 bases. Per germline, CDR1 SGDLS and CDR2 YYNGEE. J gave up 3 bases and V 2 bases, and 12 bases lay outside the gene matches. The CDR3 loop spans 17 amino acids. CDR3 protein: CASSVSPIQGVDYGYTF. CDR3 DNA: TGTGCCAGCAGCGTTAGCCCGATACAGGGGGTAGACTATGGCTACACCTTC.

The V and J genes are TRBV7-7 and TRBJ2-5, with D possibly matching TRBD2 (6 bases). Germline values: CDR1 SSHAT, CDR2 FNYEAQ (reference sequence). V dropped 5 bases and J dropped 2 bases, with 12 bases sitting between them. The CDR3 contains 14 residues. The CDR3 DNA reads TGTGCCAGCAGCCGCGGACTACGACAAGAGACCCAGTACTTC. Translated, it gives CASSRGLRQETQYF.

CDR3 DNA: TGTGCCAGCAGGGAGGACAGGGATAATTCACCCCTCCACTTT. Translation: CASREDRDNSPLHF. The J gene is TRBJ1-6, the V gene TRBV27; TRBD1 matches at 8 bases. J was trimmed by 5 bases and V by 6 bases; bases with no gene match: 3. Germline V gene lookup returns CDR1 MNHEY and CDR2 SMNVEV (reference sequence). CDR3 length: 14 residues.

The J gene is TRBJ1-2, the V gene TRBV20-1; D ambiguous. V was trimmed by 3 bases and J by 3 bases, leaving 5 bases between them. Germline CDR1 and CDR2: DFQATT and SNEGSKA (reference sequence). The CDR3 totals 11 residues. DNA for the CDR3: TGCAGTGCTAGCCCCGACTATGGCTACACCTTC. Translation gives CSASPDYGYTF.

V gene TRBV6-1 combines with J gene TRBJ1-2; TRBD1 agrees at 8 bases. CDR3 length: 14 amino acids. Unmatched junction bases numbered 8, after V lost 7 bases and J lost 4 bases. Germline lookup yields CDR1 MNHNS and CDR2 SASEGT. CDR3 DNA sequence: TGTGCCAGCAATGGACAGGGAGGCTTCTATGGCTACACCTTC. Amino acids: CASNGQGGFYGYTF.